The clone carrying this T cell receptor beta chain was seen more than once but under ten times. Trimming cost V 2 bases and J 4 bases; bases outside gene matches: 9. The CDR3 extends over 16 amino acids. Germline loops: CDR1 MNHEY, CDR2 SVGAGI. Using RNA transcripts as the source, TCR beta CDR3 regions were amplified. The TCR CDR3 first-round RT-PCR relied on the HTBI primer set. TCRdb called the multiplex PCR reads again in MiXCR, with one record for every CDR3 protein. The repertoire holds some 550,000 distinct CDR3 sequences, with about a sixth as singletons. This sample is drawn from a study of T cells in Graves' hyperthyroidism and ophthalmopathy. Study-level information: Upon initial diagnosis and before any treatment, peripheral blood was collected.

The TCR was taken from a woman between 40 and 50 years old with Graves' ophthalmopathy. Sequenced material: blood. The chain couples TRBV6-5 to TRBJ2-5, with TRBD2 matching over 8 bases. This CDR3 is CASSYPPAGTRETQYF. For the CDR3, the DNA is TGTGCCAGCAGTTACCCACCTGCCGGGACTAGAGAGACCCAGTACTTC.